Sequencing of this TCR beta chain was carried out in a study of molecular identifiers for immune sequencing clone quantification. Points from the study as a whole: Clones with over 20 RNA copies captured over 97% of effector molecules but under 1% of naive ones. Spiked Jurkat TCR RNA equivalent to one cell was reportedly detectable in approximately 1 million naive cells.

V gave up 7 bases and J gave up 4 bases; unmatched junction bases: 4. The CDR3 extends over 14 amino acids. Germline CDR1 and CDR2: DFQATT and SNEGSKA (reference sequence). This clonotype was picked up many times. Its antigen is not identified. Previously described methods with listed TCR primers produced the bulk TCR libraries. TCRdb used MiXCR to reprocess the PCR reads, holding one entry per CDR3 protein. The repertoire consists of about 640,000 distinct CDR3 sequences, with 20% occurring once and the leading ten covering roughly 0.9%. V usage is TRBV20-1 and J usage is TRBJ2-1; the match to TRBD2 covers 13 bases. The sequence came from a human donor in good health. Some libraries in this study had Jurkat cell RNA spiked in. Input material: naive CD8+ T cells from blood, with Jurkat cell RNA spiked in. The subset here: FACS-sorted CD8+CD4-CCR7+CD45RA+ naive T cells. CDR3 in amino acids: CSGTSGSGYNEQFF. CDR3 nucleotide sequence: TGCAGTGGGACTAGCGGGAGTGGGTACAATGAGCAGTTCTTC.